This is a list of T cell receptor beta chains from one sample in a study of early T cells in non-severe SARS-CoV-2 infection. TCRdb recomputed calls from the 5' RACE reads with MiXCR, one row per CDR3 protein. Here the sample spans about 59,000 distinct CDR3 sequences, less than 15% being singletons. The sample consisted of whole blood, taken at baseline. These receptors were collected from an adult who was a healthcare worker with PCR-confirmed SARS-CoV-2 infection or an uninfected control (not recorded which). CDR3s include the opening cysteine and the closing phenylalanine or tryptophan. A D gene is named only where the DNA matches it firmly. A row's size may be missing; if present it is once, few, many or a size class.

v_call: TRBV12-3/TRBV12-4; j_call: TRBJ1-2; clone_size: few; d_call: -; cdr3_nt: TGTGCCAGCACCCAACGCTTGGGGGCGCTTGGCTACACCTTC; cdr3_aa: CASTQRLGALGYTF
v_call: TRBV5-5; j_call: TRBJ1-5; clone_size: -; d_call: -; cdr3_nt: TGTGCCAGCAGCCCGGGGACACCTAATCAGCCCCAGCATTTT; cdr3_aa: CASSPGTPNQPQHF
v_call: TRBV3-1; j_call: TRBJ2-4; clone_size: once; d_call: TRBD2; cdr3_nt: TGTGCCAGCAGCCAACGACTAGCGGGTAAAGCCAAAAACATTCAGTACTTC; cdr3_aa: CASSQRLAGKAKNIQYF
v_call: TRBV7-9; j_call: TRBJ1-6; clone_size: -; d_call: -; cdr3_nt: TGTGCCAGCAGCCTTGGGGGGGGCTCCTATAATTCACCCCTCCACTTT; cdr3_aa: CASSLGGGSYNSPLHF
v_call: TRBV20-1; j_call: TRBJ1-1; clone_size: -; d_call: TRBD1; cdr3_nt: TGCAGTGCCTACCCTGGACAGGAGAACACTGAAGCTTTCTTT; cdr3_aa: CSAYPGQENTEAFF
v_call: TRBV7-9; j_call: TRBJ1-5; clone_size: -; d_call: TRBD1; cdr3_nt: TGTGCCAGCAGCTTGTCACAGGGGCAGCCCCAGCATTTT; cdr3_aa: CASSLSQGQPQHF
v_call: TRBV27; j_call: TRBJ1-3; clone_size: few; d_call: TRBD1; cdr3_nt: TGTGCCAGCAGTGGACAGGCGAACACCATATATTTT; cdr3_aa: CASSGQANTIYF
v_call: TRBV5-4; j_call: TRBJ2-7; clone_size: few; d_call: TRBD1; cdr3_nt: TGTGCCAGCAGCTTCGGCAGGGGGTCCTACGAGCAGTACTTC; cdr3_aa: CASSFGRGSYEQYF
v_call: TRBV4-1; j_call: TRBJ1-2; clone_size: many; d_call: -; cdr3_nt: TGCGCCAGCAGCCAAGGGCCCGGGAATCTCTATGGCTACACCTTC; cdr3_aa: CASSQGPGNLYGYTF
v_call: TRBV4-1; j_call: TRBJ2-2; clone_size: many; d_call: TRBD2; cdr3_nt: TGCGCCAGCAGCCAGGGTCTAGCGGGGGGGTACACCGGGGAGCTGTTTTTT; cdr3_aa: CASSQGLAGGYTGELFF
v_call: TRBV20-1; j_call: TRBJ1-2; clone_size: medium-sized; d_call: TRBD1; cdr3_nt: TGCAGTGCTAGATCCGACAGGGGCCACACCTTC; cdr3_aa: CSARSDRGHTF
v_call: TRBV3-1; j_call: TRBJ2-6; clone_size: -; d_call: -; cdr3_nt: TGTGCCAGCAGCCAAGAAATTAGGGCCAACGTCCTGACTTTC; cdr3_aa: CASSQEIRANVLTF
v_call: TRBV30; j_call: TRBJ1-2; clone_size: -; d_call: -; cdr3_nt: TGTGCCTGGAGTCCACGGGGAGGGGCGGCCTATGGCTACACCTTC; cdr3_aa: CAWSPRGGAAYGYTF
v_call: TRBV27; j_call: TRBJ1-4; clone_size: -; d_call: -; cdr3_nt: TGTGCCGCCCGTCGGGGGGCCGGGGAAAAACTGTTTTTT; cdr3_aa: CAARRGAGEKLFF
v_call: TRBV14; j_call: TRBJ1-1; clone_size: -; d_call: -; cdr3_nt: TGTGCCAGCAGCCCTTCACAAAACACTGAAGCTTTCTTT; cdr3_aa: CASSPSQNTEAFF
v_call: TRBV2; j_call: TRBJ2-5; clone_size: few; d_call: TRBD1; cdr3_nt: TGTGCCAGCAGACACCGGGACAGAGCACAAGAGACCCAGTACTTC; cdr3_aa: CASRHRDRAQETQYF
v_call: TRBV19; j_call: TRBJ2-3; clone_size: -; d_call: -; cdr3_nt: TGTGCCAGTAGTATGGGAGCGGATACGCAGTATTTT; cdr3_aa: CASSMGADTQYF
v_call: TRBV13; j_call: TRBJ2-2; clone_size: few; d_call: -; cdr3_nt: TGTGCCAGCAGCTCCCCCCCTGGACCGACCTACACCGGGGAGCTGTTTTTT; cdr3_aa: CASSSPPGPTYTGELFF
v_call: TRBV28; j_call: TRBJ2-7; clone_size: once; d_call: -; cdr3_nt: TGTGCCAGCAGCGCCCGGACGGAACCTTACGAGCAGTACTTC; cdr3_aa: CASSARTEPYEQYF
v_call: TRBV11-2; j_call: TRBJ2-3; clone_size: few; d_call: TRBD2; cdr3_nt: TGTGCCAGCAGCTTAGGGCGGGGGGGCCCAAATACGCAGTATTTT; cdr3_aa: CASSLGRGGPNTQYF
v_call: TRBV7-2; j_call: TRBJ2-2; clone_size: -; d_call: -; cdr3_nt: TGTGCCAGCAGCTTAGAGCGGAGGGGGTATAACACCGGGGAGCTGTTTTTT; cdr3_aa: CASSLERRGYNTGELFF
v_call: TRBV13; j_call: TRBJ2-7; clone_size: -; d_call: TRBD1; cdr3_nt: TGTGCCAGCAGCATGACCGGGACAGGGGGATACGAGCAGTACTTC; cdr3_aa: CASSMTGTGGYEQYF
v_call: TRBV3-1; j_call: TRBJ2-1; clone_size: -; d_call: -; cdr3_nt: TGTGCCAGCACCCAAAACTTCGGGCTCCTTGGCGACAATGAGCAGTTCTTC; cdr3_aa: CASTQNFGLLGDNEQFF
v_call: TRBV20-1; j_call: TRBJ1-5; clone_size: few; d_call: TRBD1; cdr3_nt: TGCAGTGCTCGGACAGGGGGAGGACAGCCCCAGCATTTT; cdr3_aa: CSARTGGGQPQHF